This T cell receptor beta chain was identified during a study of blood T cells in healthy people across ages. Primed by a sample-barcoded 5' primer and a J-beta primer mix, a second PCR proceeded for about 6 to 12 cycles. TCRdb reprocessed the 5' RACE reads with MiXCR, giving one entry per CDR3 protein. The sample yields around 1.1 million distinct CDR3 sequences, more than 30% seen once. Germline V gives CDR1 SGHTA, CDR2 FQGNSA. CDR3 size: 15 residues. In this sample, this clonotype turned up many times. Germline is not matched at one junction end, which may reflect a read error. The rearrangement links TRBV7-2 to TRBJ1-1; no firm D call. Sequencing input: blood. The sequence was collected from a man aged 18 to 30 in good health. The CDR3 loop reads CASSLDAGPNTEAFF. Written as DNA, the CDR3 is TGTGCTAGCAGCTTAGATGCAGGACCGAACACTGAAGCTTTCTTT.